The 2 T cell receptor beta chains below all came from one sample that was sequenced in a study of cytomegalovirus exposure and HLA in healthy donors. PCR employed 60 Vbeta and 13 Jbeta primers. Data came from immunoSEQ multiplex PCR; TCRdb stores just in-frame clones and leaves some out. The sample shows over 150,000 clones, 68% of them seen only once. Sample: PBMCs. These receptors originate from a woman aged 18-30 years in good health and CMV-seropositive.

Of note for this clone: Germline is not matched at one junction end, which may reflect a read error. The same CDR3 is also encoded by other DNA sequences in this sample. The CDR3 DNA follows: TGTGCCAGCAGTGCTTACAGGGTTAATTCCCCCCTCCACTTT. This translates into CASSAYRVNSPLHF. The chain has TRBV27 and TRBJ1-6; maybe TRBD1 (6 bases). The CDR3 has 14 amino acids. Germline loops: CDR1 MNHEY, CDR2 SMNVEV (reference sequence).

This clone was picked up a small number of times. V and J are TRBV5-4 and TRBJ2-2, with 7 bases fitting TRBD1. Per germline, CDR1 SGHNT and CDR2 YYREEE (reference sequence). The V gene end was trimmed by 4 bases and the J gene end by 7 bases; junction bases not matched to a gene: 10. The CDR3 sequence is 15 residues long. This chain's CDR3 is CASSLEAGGDGELFF. CDR3 coding DNA: TGTGCCAGCAGCCTGGAGGCAGGGGGAGACGGGGAGCTGTTTTTT.